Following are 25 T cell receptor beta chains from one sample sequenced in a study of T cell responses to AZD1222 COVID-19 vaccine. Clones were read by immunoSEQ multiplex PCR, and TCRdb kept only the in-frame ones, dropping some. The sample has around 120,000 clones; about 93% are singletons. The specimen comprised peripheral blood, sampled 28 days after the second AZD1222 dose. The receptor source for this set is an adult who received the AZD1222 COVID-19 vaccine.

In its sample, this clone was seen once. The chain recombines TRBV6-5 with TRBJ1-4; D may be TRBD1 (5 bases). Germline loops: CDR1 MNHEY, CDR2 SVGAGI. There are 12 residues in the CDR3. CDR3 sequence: CPTGGVREKLFF. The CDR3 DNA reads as TGTCCCACCGGAGGGGTAAGAGAAAAACTGTTTTTT.

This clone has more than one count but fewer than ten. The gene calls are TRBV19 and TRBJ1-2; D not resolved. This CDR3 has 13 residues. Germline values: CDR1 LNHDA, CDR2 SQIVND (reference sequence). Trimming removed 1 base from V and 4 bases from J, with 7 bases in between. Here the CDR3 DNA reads TGTGCCAGTAGTATAGGGGAGATCTATGGCTACACCTTC. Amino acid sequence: CASSIGEIYGYTF.

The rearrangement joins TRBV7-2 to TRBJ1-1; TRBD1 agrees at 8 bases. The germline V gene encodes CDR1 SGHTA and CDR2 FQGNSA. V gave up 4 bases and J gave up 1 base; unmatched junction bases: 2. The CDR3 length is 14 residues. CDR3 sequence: CASSSQGANTEAFF. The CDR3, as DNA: TGTGCCAGCAGCTCCCAGGGGGCGAACACTGAAGCTTTCTTT.

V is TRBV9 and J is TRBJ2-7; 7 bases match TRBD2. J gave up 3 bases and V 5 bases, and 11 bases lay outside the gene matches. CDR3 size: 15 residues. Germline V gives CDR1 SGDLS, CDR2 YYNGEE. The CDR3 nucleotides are TGTGCCAGCAGTAATCTAGCGGACCCGATCTACGAGCAGTACTTC. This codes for CASSNLADPIYEQYF. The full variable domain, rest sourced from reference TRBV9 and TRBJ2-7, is DSGVTQTPKHLITATGQRVTLRCSPRSGDLSVYWYQQSLDQGLQFLIQYYNGEERAKGNILERFSAQQFPDLHSELNLSSLELGDSALYFCASSNLADPIYEQYFGPGTRLTVT.

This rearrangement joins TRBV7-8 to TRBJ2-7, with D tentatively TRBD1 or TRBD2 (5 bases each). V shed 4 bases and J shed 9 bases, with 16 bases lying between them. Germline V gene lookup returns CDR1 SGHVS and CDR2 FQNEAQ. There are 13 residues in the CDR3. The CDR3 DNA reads TGTGCCAGCAGCTCGGACATACGCCGGGGGCAGTACTTC. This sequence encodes CASSSDIRRGQYF.

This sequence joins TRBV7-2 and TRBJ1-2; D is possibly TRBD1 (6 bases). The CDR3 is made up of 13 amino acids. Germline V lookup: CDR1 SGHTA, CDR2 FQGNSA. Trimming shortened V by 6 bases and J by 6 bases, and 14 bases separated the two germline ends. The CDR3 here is CASSSYRDDGYTF. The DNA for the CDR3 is TGTGCCAGCAGTTCCTACAGGGATGATGGCTACACCTTC.

CDR3 sequence (DNA): TGTGCCAGCAGTGAGGGACACGGAAAAGCTTTCTTT. This gives the protein CASSEGHGKAFF. This chain joins TRBV6-1 and TRBJ1-1, with D possibly being TRBD1 (6 bases). The CDR3 totals 12 residues. Trimming removed 3 bases from V and 9 bases from J, with 11 bases in between. Germline CDR1 reads MNHNS; CDR2 reads SASEGT.

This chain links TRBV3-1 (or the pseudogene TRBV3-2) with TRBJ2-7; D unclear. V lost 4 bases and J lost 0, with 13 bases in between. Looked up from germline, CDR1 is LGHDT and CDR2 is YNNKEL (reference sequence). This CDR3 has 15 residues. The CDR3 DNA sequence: TGTGCCAGCAGCCCTGCGGCAGGCGTCTCCTACGAGCAGTACTTC. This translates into CASSPAAGVSYEQYF.

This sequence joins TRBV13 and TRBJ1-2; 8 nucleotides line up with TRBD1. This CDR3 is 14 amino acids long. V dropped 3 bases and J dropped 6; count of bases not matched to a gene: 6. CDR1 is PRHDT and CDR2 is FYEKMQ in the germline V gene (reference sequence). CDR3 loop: CASSFGRGPDGYTF. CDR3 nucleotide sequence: TGTGCCAGCAGCTTCGGCAGGGGGCCGGATGGCTACACCTTC.

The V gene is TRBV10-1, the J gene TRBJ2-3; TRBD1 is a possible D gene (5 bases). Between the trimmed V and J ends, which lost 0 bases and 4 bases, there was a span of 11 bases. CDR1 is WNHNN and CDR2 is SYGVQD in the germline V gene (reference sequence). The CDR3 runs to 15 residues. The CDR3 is CASSESTRVADTQYF. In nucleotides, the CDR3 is TGCGCCAGCAGTGAGTCGACCAGGGTGGCAGATACGCAGTATTTT.

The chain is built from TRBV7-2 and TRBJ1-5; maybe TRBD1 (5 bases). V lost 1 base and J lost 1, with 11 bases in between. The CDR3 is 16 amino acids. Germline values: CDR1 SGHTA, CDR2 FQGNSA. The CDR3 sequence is CASSLDSRGSNQPQHF. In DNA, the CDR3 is TGTGCCAGCAGCTTAGACTCCCGGGGGAGCAATCAGCCCCAGCATTTT. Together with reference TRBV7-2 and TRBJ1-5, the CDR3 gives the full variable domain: GAGVSQSPSNKVTEKGKDVELRCDPISGHTALYWYRQSLGQGLEFLIYFQGNSAPDKSGLPSDRFSAERTGGSVSTLTIQRTQQEDSAVYLCASSLDSRGSNQPQHFGDGTRLSIL.

CDR3 DNA sequence: TGCGCCAGCAGCGGTAGGACAGGGGGCGACTATGGCTACACCTTC. The encoded protein is CASSGRTGGDYGYTF. The V and J genes are TRBV5-1 and TRBJ1-2; 11 positions agree with TRBD1. This CDR3 is 15 amino acids long. The germline V gene has CDR1 SGHRS and CDR2 YFSETQ. J was trimmed by 3 bases and V by 4 bases; bases with no gene match: 5.

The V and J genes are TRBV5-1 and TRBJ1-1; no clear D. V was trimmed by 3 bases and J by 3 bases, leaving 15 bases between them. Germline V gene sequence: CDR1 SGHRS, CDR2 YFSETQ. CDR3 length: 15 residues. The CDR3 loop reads CASSYYSHGDTEAFF. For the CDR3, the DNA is TGCGCCAGCAGCTACTACTCACACGGCGACACTGAAGCTTTCTTT.

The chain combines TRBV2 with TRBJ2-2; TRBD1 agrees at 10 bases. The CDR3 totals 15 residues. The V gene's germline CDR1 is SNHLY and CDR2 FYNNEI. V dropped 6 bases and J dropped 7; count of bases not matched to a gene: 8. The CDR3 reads CASRADRGHGGELFF. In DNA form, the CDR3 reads TGTGCCAGCAGAGCTGACAGGGGGCATGGCGGGGAGCTGTTTTTT.

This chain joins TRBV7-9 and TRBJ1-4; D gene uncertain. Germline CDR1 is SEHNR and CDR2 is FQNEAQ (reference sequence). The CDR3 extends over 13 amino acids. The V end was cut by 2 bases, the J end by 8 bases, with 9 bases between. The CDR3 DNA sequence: TGTGCCAGCAGCTTATTGGTTGGGGAAAAACTGTTTTTT. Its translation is CASSLLVGEKLFF. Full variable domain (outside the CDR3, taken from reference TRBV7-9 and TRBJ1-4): DTGVSQNPRHKITKRGQNVTFRCDPISEHNRLYWYRQTLGQGPEFLTYFQNEAQLEKSRLLSDRFSAERPKGSFSTLEIQRTEQGDSAMYLCASSLLVGEKLFFGSGTQLSVL.

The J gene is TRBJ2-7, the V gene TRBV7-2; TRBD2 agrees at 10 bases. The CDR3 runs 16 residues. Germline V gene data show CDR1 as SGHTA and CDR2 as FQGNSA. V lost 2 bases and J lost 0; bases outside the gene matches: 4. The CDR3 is CASSLLAGAYSYEQYF. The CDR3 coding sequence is TGTGCCAGCAGCTTACTAGCGGGGGCCTACTCCTACGAGCAGTACTTC.

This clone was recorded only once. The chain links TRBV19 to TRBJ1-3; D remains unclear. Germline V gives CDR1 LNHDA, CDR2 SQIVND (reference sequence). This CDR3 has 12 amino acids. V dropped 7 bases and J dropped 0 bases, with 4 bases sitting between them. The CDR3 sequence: CASTSSGNTIYF. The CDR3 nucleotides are TGTGCCAGTACCAGCTCTGGAAACACCATATATTTT. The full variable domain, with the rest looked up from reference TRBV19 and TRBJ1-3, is DGGITQSPKYLFRKEGQNVTLSCEQNLNHDAMYWYRQDPGQGLRLIYYSQIVNDFQKGDIAEGYSVSREKKESFPLTVTSAQKNPTAFYLCASTSSGNTIYFGEGSWLTVV.

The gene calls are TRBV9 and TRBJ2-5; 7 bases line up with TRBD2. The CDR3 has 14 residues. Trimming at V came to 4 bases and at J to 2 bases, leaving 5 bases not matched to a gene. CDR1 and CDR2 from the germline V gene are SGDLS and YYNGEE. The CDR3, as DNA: TGTGCCAGCAGCTTAACTAGCGCGCAAGAGACCCAGTACTTC. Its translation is CASSLTSAQETQYF.

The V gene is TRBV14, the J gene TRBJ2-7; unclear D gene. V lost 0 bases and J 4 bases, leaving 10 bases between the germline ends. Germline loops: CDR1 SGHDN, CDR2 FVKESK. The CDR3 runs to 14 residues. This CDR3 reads CASSQEVYRYEQYF. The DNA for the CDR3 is TGTGCCAGCAGCCAAGAAGTTTACCGGTACGAGCAGTACTTC.

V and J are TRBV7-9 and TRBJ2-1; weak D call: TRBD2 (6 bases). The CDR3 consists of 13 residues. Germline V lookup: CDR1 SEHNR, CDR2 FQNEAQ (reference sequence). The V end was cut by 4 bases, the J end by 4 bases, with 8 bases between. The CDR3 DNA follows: TGTGCCAGCAGCTCCGGGGGATACAATGAGCAGTTCTTC. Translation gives CASSSGGYNEQFF. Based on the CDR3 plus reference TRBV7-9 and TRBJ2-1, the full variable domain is DTGVSQNPRHKITKRGQNVTFRCDPISEHNRLYWYRQTLGQGPEFLTYFQNEAQLEKSRLLSDRFSAERPKGSFSTLEIQRTEQGDSAMYLCASSSGGYNEQFFGPGTRLTVL.

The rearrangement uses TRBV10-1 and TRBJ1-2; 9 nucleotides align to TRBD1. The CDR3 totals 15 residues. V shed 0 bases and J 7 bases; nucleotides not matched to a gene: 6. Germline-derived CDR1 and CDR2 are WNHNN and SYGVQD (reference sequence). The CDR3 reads CASSESGTGKLGYTF. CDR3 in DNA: TGCGCCAGCAGTGAGTCGGGGACAGGGAAGCTTGGCTACACCTTC.

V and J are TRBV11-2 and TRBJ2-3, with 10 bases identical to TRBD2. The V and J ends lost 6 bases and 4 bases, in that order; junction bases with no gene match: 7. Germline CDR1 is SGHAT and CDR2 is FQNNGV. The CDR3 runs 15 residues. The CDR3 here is CASRSFGTSADTQYF. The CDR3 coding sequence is TGTGCCAGCAGGTCTTTCGGGACTAGCGCAGATACGCAGTATTTT.

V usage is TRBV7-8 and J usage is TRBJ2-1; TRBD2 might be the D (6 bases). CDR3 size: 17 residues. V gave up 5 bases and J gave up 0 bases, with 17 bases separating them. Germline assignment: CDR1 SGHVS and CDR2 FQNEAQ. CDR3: CASSPFKAGSSYNEQFF. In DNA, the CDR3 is TGTGCCAGCAGCCCGTTTAAGGCGGGGAGCTCCTACAATGAGCAGTTCTTC.

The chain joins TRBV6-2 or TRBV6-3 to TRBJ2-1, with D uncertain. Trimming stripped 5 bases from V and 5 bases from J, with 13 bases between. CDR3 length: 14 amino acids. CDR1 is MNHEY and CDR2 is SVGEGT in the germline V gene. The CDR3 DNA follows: TGTGCCAGCAGTCGTCGGGCGCCACACAATGAGCAGTTCTTC. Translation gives CASSRRAPHNEQFF.

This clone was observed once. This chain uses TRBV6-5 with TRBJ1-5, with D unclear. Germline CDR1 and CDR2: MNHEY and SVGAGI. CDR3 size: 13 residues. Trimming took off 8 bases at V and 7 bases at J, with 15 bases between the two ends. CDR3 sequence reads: CASESQRIQPQHF. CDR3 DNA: TGTGCCAGCGAGAGCCAGAGAATCCAGCCCCAGCATTTT.